This record looks at one TCR beta chain sequence and its context. Trimming stripped 0 bases from V and 0 bases from J, with 1 base between. Germline V gene sequence: CDR1 SGHRS, CDR2 YFSETQ. The CDR3 runs to 13 residues. This entry is derived from a study of early T cells in non-severe SARS-CoV-2 infection. TCRdb re-derived calls from the 5' RACE reads in MiXCR, one entry per CDR3 protein. The sample includes approximately 83,000 distinct CDR3 sequences, 13% to 15% of them seen just once. Sequenced input: whole blood. J is TRBJ1-5 and V is TRBV5-1; D gene ambiguous. The TCR sequence derives from an adult who was a healthcare worker with PCR-confirmed SARS-CoV-2 infection or an uninfected control (not recorded which). CDR3 bases: TGCGCCAGCAGCTTGGATAGCAATCAGCCCCAGCATTTT. Protein: CASSLDSNQPQHF.